A single sample gave rise to the 23 T cell receptor beta chains below, sequenced in a study of beta chain features in type 1 diabetes. The investigators reverse transcribed all of the isolated RNA, so they sequenced expressed TCRB transcripts. Sequenced by immunoSEQ multiplex PCR; TCRdb stores in-frame clones only, minus some. This sample carries more than 300,000 clones, around 15% of them seen once, and the ten largest clones take approximately 0.019%. The sequenced sample was naive CD4+ T cells from blood. The receptors shown here come from a woman aged 18-35 years in good health.

The table lists this clone with a few counts. The rearrangement uses TRBV7-2 and TRBJ2-5, with 12 nucleotides matching TRBD2. The CDR3 length is 15 residues. Germline CDR1 SGHTA, CDR2 FQGNSA. V gave up 3 bases and J gave up 5 bases; unmatched junction bases: 4. The CDR3 coding sequence is TGTGCCAGCAGCTTGACTAGCGGGAGATTCGAGACCCAGTACTTC. Its protein product is CASSLTSGRFETQYF.

This rearrangement joins TRBV28 to TRBJ2-3; 10 nucleotides align to TRBD1. CDR1 MDHEN and CDR2 SYDVKM come from the germline V gene. V lost 3 bases, J lost 1 base, and 7 bases stayed unmatched. CDR3 length: 17 residues. The CDR3 DNA follows: TGTGCCAGCAGTTTCTGGGAGGGGACAGGGGGCACAGATACGCAGTATTTT. The encoded protein is CASSFWEGTGGTDTQYF.

This clone was seen a few times. V and J are TRBV7-3 and TRBJ2-2; TRBD2 aligns across 10 bases. The CDR3 sequence is 15 residues long. V shed 3 bases, J shed 6 bases, and the junction held 4 bases outside the gene matches. CDR1 SGHTA and CDR2 FQGTGA come from the germline V gene. The CDR3 region has the DNA TGTGCCAGCAGCTTTTCTAGCGGGAGTCCCGGGGAGCTGTTTTTT. It is translated as CASSFSSGSPGELFF.

The V and J genes are TRBV7-9 and TRBJ2-1; 12 bases match TRBD2. The CDR3 extends over 16 amino acids. CDR1 SEHNR and CDR2 FQNEAQ come from the germline V gene (reference sequence). Trimming at V came to 5 bases and at J to 5 bases, leaving 7 bases not matched to a gene. CDR3 nucleotides: TGTGCCAGCAGCGGACCGGGACTAGCGGGCCACAATGAGCAGTTCTTC. Protein product: CASSGPGLAGHNEQFF. Based on the CDR3 plus reference TRBV7-9 and TRBJ2-1, the full variable domain is DTGVSQNPRHKITKRGQNVTFRCDPISEHNRLYWYRQTLGQGPEFLTYFQNEAQLEKSRLLSDRFSAERPKGSFSTLEIQRTEQGDSAMYLCASSGPGLAGHNEQFFGPGTRLTVL.

The chain couples TRBV18 to TRBJ2-6; TRBD1 matches at 11 bases. CDR1 is KGHSH and CDR2 is LQKENI in the germline V gene. J was trimmed by 2 bases and V by 2 bases; bases with no gene match: 11. The CDR3 extends over 20 amino acids. The CDR3: CASSPNQRTGGITGANVLTF. The CDR3 nucleotides are TGTGCCAGCTCACCAAATCAGAGGACAGGGGGCATCACTGGGGCCAACGTCCTGACTTTC.

V and J are TRBV7-9 and TRBJ2-1; 7 nucleotides match TRBD2. J was trimmed by 7 bases and V by 5 bases; bases with no gene match: 14. Germline V gene sequence: CDR1 SEHNR, CDR2 FQNEAQ (reference sequence). The CDR3 runs 16 residues. The CDR3 here is CASSVGTTRLVNEQFF. The CDR3 DNA follows: TGTGCCAGCAGCGTTGGGACTACCCGCCTTGTGAATGAGCAGTTCTTC. The variable domain in full, with the rest retrieved from reference TRBV7-9 and TRBJ2-1, is DTGVSQNPRHKITKRGQNVTFRCDPISEHNRLYWYRQTLGQGPEFLTYFQNEAQLEKSRLLSDRFSAERPKGSFSTLEIQRTEQGDSAMYLCASSVGTTRLVNEQFFGPGTRLTVL.

This clone has a handful of counts. The CDR3 spells CASSSGTNAYEQYF. The CDR3 bases are TGTGCCAGCAGTTCGGGGACAAATGCCTACGAGCAGTACTTC. The V gene is TRBV28, the J gene TRBJ2-7, with D possibly matching TRBD1 (6 bases). V lost 4 bases and J 2 bases, leaving 12 bases between the germline ends. CDR3 length: 14 amino acids. Germline V gene sequence: CDR1 MDHEN, CDR2 SYDVKM.

The chain has TRBV7-9 and TRBJ2-3, with 8 positions matching TRBD1. J gave up 5 bases and V 4 bases, and 8 bases lay outside the gene matches. The CDR3 length is 15 residues. Per germline, CDR1 SEHNR and CDR2 FQNEAQ (reference sequence). CDR3 amino acids: CASSSRLTGVDTQYF. Written as DNA, the CDR3 is TGTGCCAGCAGCTCCCGCTTGACAGGGGTAGATACGCAGTATTTT.

J is TRBJ1-1 and V is TRBV6-1; D is perhaps TRBD1 (5 bases). Deletions cut 6 bases from V and 7 bases from J, with 15 bases between. This CDR3 has 13 residues. Looked up from germline, CDR1 is MNHNS and CDR2 is SASEGT. The CDR3 reads CASSSQGLGEAFF. CDR3 coding DNA: TGTGCCAGCAGCTCGCAGGGTTTGGGTGAAGCTTTCTTT.

This chain joins TRBV7-9 and TRBJ1-5; D call uncertain. The germline CDR1 and CDR2 sequences are SEHNR and FQNEAQ (reference sequence). Trimming pared 8 bases from V and 2 bases from J, leaving 10 bases between. CDR3 length: 13 amino acids. CDR3 DNA: TGTGCCAGCGGGGAGGGAGGCAATCAGCCCCAGCATTTT. Translating it yields CASGEGGNQPQHF.

The chain uses TRBV28 and TRBJ1-2, with D possibly being TRBD1 (5 bases). The V gene lost 3 bases and the J gene lost 4 bases, with 21 bases spanning the gap. Germline V gives CDR1 MDHEN, CDR2 SYDVKM. This CDR3 comprises 17 residues. CDR3 protein: CASSFSYAGRELYGYTF. The CDR3 DNA reads TGTGCCAGCAGTTTCTCCTACGCGGGACGGGAACTCTATGGCTACACCTTC.

This clone appeared a single time. This sequence joins TRBV7-2 and TRBJ2-5; TRBD2 aligns across 8 bases. V shed 5 bases, J shed 2 bases, and the junction held 19 bases outside the gene matches. The CDR3 is made up of 19 amino acids. Germline CDR1 reads SGHTA; CDR2 reads FQGNSA. For the CDR3, the DNA is TGTGCCAGCAGCCAAAGGTTGTGGGCGGCGGGAGGACTACAAGAGACCCAGTACTTC. Protein sequence: CASSQRLWAAGGLQETQYF.

This clone came up a few times. The V gene is TRBV5-4, the J gene TRBJ2-1, with D unresolved. CDR1 is SGHNT and CDR2 is YYREEE in the germline V gene (reference sequence). V shed 0 bases and J shed 9 bases, with 4 bases lying between them. This CDR3 is 11 amino acids long. Here the CDR3 DNA reads TGTGCCAGCAGCTTGGCCTTTGAGCAGTTCTTC. Amino acids: CASSLAFEQFF.

This clone has a handful of counts. CDR3 sequence (DNA): TGTGCCAGCAGCGTAGCTACAGGGCTCGGGGCCAACGTCCTGACTTTC. Protein sequence: CASSVATGLGANVLTF. The chain links TRBV9 to TRBJ2-6; TRBD1 might be the D (6 bases). Trimming took 0 bases from V and 4 from J, leaving 11 bases between them. The CDR3 contains 16 residues. Germline CDR1 is SGDLS and CDR2 is YYNGEE. Full variable domain (missing parts from reference TRBV9 and TRBJ2-6): DSGVTQTPKHLITATGQRVTLRCSPRSGDLSVYWYQQSLDQGLQFLIQYYNGEERAKGNILERFSAQQFPDLHSELNLSSLELGDSALYFCASSVATGLGANVLTFGAGSRLTVL.

The table lists this clone with a few counts. This chain joins TRBV18 and TRBJ2-1; possible D gene TRBD2, 6 bases. V lost 2 bases, J lost 7 bases, and 15 bases lay in between. Germline V gene data show CDR1 as KGHSH and CDR2 as LQKENI. There are 15 residues in the CDR3. Here the CDR3 DNA reads TGTGCCAGCTCACCAGGGATTCAGCGGGCTAATGAGCAGTTCTTC. It is translated as CASSPGIQRANEQFF.

The V gene is TRBV14, the J gene TRBJ1-2, with D perhaps matching TRBD1 (5 bases). This CDR3 has 14 residues. V was trimmed by 4 bases and J by 1 base, leaving 10 bases between them. CDR1 is SGHDN and CDR2 is FVKESK in the germline V gene. The DNA for the CDR3 is TGTGCCAGCAGCCGACAGCCGATTAACTATGGCTACACCTTC. It specifies CASSRQPINYGYTF. Looking up the rest from reference TRBV14 and TRBJ1-2 gives the full variable domain: EAGVTQFPSHSVIEKGQTVTLRCDPISGHDNLYWYRRVMGKEIKFLLHFVKESKQDESGMPNNRFLAERTGGTYSTLKVQPAELEDSGVYFCASSRQPINYGYTFGSGTRLTVV.

V gene TRBV2 combines with J gene TRBJ2-1, with 9 bases matching TRBD1. Germline trimming cut 6 bases from V and 15 bases from J; bases unmatched to any gene: 6. Germline-derived CDR1 and CDR2 are SNHLY and FYNNEI. The length of the CDR3 is 11 residues. CDR3 sequence (DNA): TGTGCCAGCAGGGCCGGGACAGGGTGGTTCTTC. It codes for CASRAGTGWFF.

The chain is built from TRBV5-1 and TRBJ2-5; a possible D gene is TRBD1 (6 bases). The CDR3 is 15 residues long. Trimming took 7 bases from V and 2 from J, leaving 18 bases between them. Germline CDR1 is SGHRS and CDR2 is YFSETQ. The CDR3 here is CASDSRPGQQETQYF. For the CDR3, the DNA is TGCGCCAGCGACTCCCGTCCGGGACAACAAGAGACCCAGTACTTC.

The sample holds a few counts of this clone. The chain links TRBV7-9 to TRBJ2-5; D is perhaps TRBD2 (6 bases). CDR1 and CDR2 from the germline V gene are SEHNR and FQNEAQ (reference sequence). This CDR3 has 13 amino acids. V shed 8 bases and J shed 2 bases, with 12 bases lying between them. CDR3 sequence: CASGRGAQETQYF. The DNA for the CDR3 is TGTGCCAGCGGGCGCGGGGCACAAGAGACCCAGTACTTC.

V and J are TRBV15 and TRBJ2-7; TRBD2 aligns across 13 bases. The V gene's germline CDR1 is LNHNV and CDR2 YYDKDF (reference sequence). The junction had 9 bases not matched to a gene; V was cut back by 3 bases and J by 7 bases. The length of the CDR3 is 16 residues. CDR3 protein: CATSRKPGTSGTEQYF. DNA for the CDR3: TGTGCCACCAGCAGGAAACCCGGGACTAGCGGGACTGAGCAGTACTTC.

V is TRBV4-2 and J is TRBJ2-1; TRBD1 matches at 10 bases. Germline trimming cut 7 bases from V and 2 bases from J; bases unmatched to any gene: 2. Germline V lookup: CDR1 LGHNA, CDR2 YNFKEQ. This CDR3 is 14 amino acids long. The CDR3 nucleotides are TGTGCCAGCAAGGGGACAGGGGCCTACAATGAGCAGTTCTTC. Translating it yields CASKGTGAYNEQFF.

The chain combines TRBV29-1 with TRBJ2-1, with 7 bases matching TRBD2. J lost 0 bases, V lost 6 bases, and 5 bases had no gene match. The CDR3 consists of 14 residues. Germline V gives CDR1 SQVTM, CDR2 ANQGSEA. The CDR3 DNA reads as TGCAGCGTGACCCGGGACTACTCCTACAATGAGCAGTTCTTC. Translated: CSVTRDYSYNEQFF.

This clone has only a few counts. The V call is TRBV19, the J call TRBJ2-2, with D perhaps TRBD1 (6 bases). V was pared by 6 bases and J by 3 bases, with 8 bases between. This CDR3 is 13 amino acids long. Germline CDR1 reads LNHDA; CDR2 reads SQIVND (reference sequence). The CDR3 loop reads CASSYRDTGELFF. The CDR3 bases are TGTGCCAGTAGCTACAGGGACACCGGGGAGCTGTTTTTT.